A single sample is the source of the 20 T cell receptor beta chains below, sequenced in a study of shared clonotypes between healthy human individuals (dated by TCRdb to 2020 to 2022). Receptor amplification or capture employed the immunoSEQ multiplex PCR assay. TCRdb's version of the immuneACCESS table is confined to in-frame rearrangements and falls short of the full clone set. An unresolved V gene accounts for under half of the shortfall where checked; the remainder is of unknown origin. The sample records around 1.6 million clones, under 99% of which are singletons. The ten largest clonotypes hold 0.45% of the sample. The specimen was naive CD4+ T cells sorted from blood. Taken with the paper, the label for cell subset or site translates to: CD45RA+ positively selected. Receptors were obtained from a man aged 25 to 40 in good health.

This chain links TRBV7-2 with TRBJ2-3; 7 bases are a match to TRBD1. The CDR3 is made up of 13 amino acids. With 4 bases clipped from V and 10 bases from J, the junction kept 8 bases outside the gene matches. Germline V CDR1 and CDR2: SGHTA, FQGNSA. For the CDR3, the DNA is TGTGCCAGCAGCTCGCTCTTAGGACAGGCGCAGTATTTT. This encodes CASSSLLGQAQYF.

The rearrangement joins TRBV10-3 to TRBJ2-7, with no clear D. CDR3 length: 11 residues. Trimming took off 8 bases at V and 5 bases at J, with 10 bases between the two ends. Germline CDR1 ENHRY, CDR2 SYGVKD. Here the CDR3 DNA reads TGTGCCATCGCGCGCAACCACGAGCAGTACTTC. It codes for CAIARNHEQYF.

V is TRBV5-5 and J is TRBJ2-7; D might be TRBD1 or TRBD2, each matching 5 bases. Trimming took 0 bases from V and 2 from J, leaving 15 bases between them. The CDR3 spans 16 residues. CDR1 is SGHKS and CDR2 is YYEKEE in the germline V gene (reference sequence). CDR3 sequence (DNA): TGTGCCAGCAGCTTGGTTGCAGGGACGTACGCCTACGAGCAGTACTTC. It specifies CASSLVAGTYAYEQYF.

The chain uses TRBV28 and TRBJ1-1, with 8 bases matching TRBD1. V lost 5 bases to trimming and J lost 0 bases; unmatched junction nucleotides: 5. CDR3 length: 15 residues. The germline CDR1 and CDR2 sequences are MDHEN and SYDVKM. This chain's CDR3 is CASSGQGLMNTEAFF. The CDR3 nucleotides are TGTGCCAGCAGTGGACAGGGACTCATGAACACTGAAGCTTTCTTT.

J is TRBJ2-1 and V is TRBV20-1, with 8 bases fitting TRBD2. Germline V lookup: CDR1 DFQATT, CDR2 SNEGSKA (reference sequence). V was clipped by 3 bases and J by 12 bases; unmatched bases: 4. This CDR3 is 11 amino acids long. In DNA form, the CDR3 reads TGCAGTGCTAGGGGACTAGGCGCGCAGTTCTTC. As protein: CSARGLGAQFF.

The chain employs TRBV14 and TRBJ2-7, with 9 bases identical to TRBD1. V lost 5 bases and J lost 1; bases outside the gene matches: 6. CDR1 SGHDN and CDR2 FVKESK come from the germline V gene. The CDR3 runs 15 residues. In DNA form, the CDR3 reads TGTGCCAGCAGCTCCTCGGACAGGGGATCCTACGAGCAGTACTTC. It encodes CASSSSDRGSYEQYF.

The chain combines TRBV7-6 with TRBJ2-2; D gene uncertain. Trimming shortened V by 4 bases and J by 3 bases, and 6 bases separated the two germline ends. Germline loops: CDR1 SGHVS, CDR2 FNYEAQ. The CDR3 is 13 amino acids. CDR3 nucleotide sequence: TGTGCCAGCAGCTCCCGCGACACCGGGGAGCTGTTTTTT. Translated: CASSSRDTGELFF. The complete variable domain, with remaining parts taken from reference TRBV7-6 and TRBJ2-2, reads GAGVSQSPRYKVTKRGQDVALRCDPISGHVSLYWYRQALGQGPEFLTYFNYEAQQDKSGLPNDRFSAERPEGSISTLTIQRTEQRDSAMYRCASSSRDTGELFFGEGSRLTVL.

V usage is TRBV5-1 and J usage is TRBJ1-2, with 8 bases matching TRBD1. V lost 2 bases and J lost 5; bases outside the gene matches: 23. CDR1 is SGHRS and CDR2 is YFSETQ in the germline V gene. This CDR3 comprises 20 residues. The CDR3 nucleotides read TGCGCCAGCAGCTTACATCAGGGGGCTGTTCCACGCACCTCCCCGTATGGCTACACCTTC. It encodes CASSLHQGAVPRTSPYGYTF.

J is TRBJ2-2 and V is TRBV28; no firm D call. The CDR3 is 12 amino acids. Germline loops: CDR1 MDHEN, CDR2 SYDVKM. The V end was cut by 7 bases, the J end by 6 bases, with 9 bases between. As DNA, the CDR3 is TGTGCCAGCATTAATAGGCCCGGGGAGCTGTTTTTT. Translation: CASINRPGELFF.

Comments on this clone: Additional DNA sequences in this sample encode the identical CDR3. The chain is built from TRBV7-8 and TRBJ1-5; D is unclear. Looked up from germline, CDR1 is SGHVS and CDR2 is FQNEAQ. Trimming pared 1 base from V and 4 bases from J, leaving 8 bases between. This CDR3 has 14 residues. The CDR3 DNA follows: TGTGCCAGCAGCTTAGGTACGGGGAATCAGCCCCAGCATTTT. It encodes CASSLGTGNQPQHF.

This chain links TRBV7-9 with TRBJ2-1, with D unresolved. CDR1 is SEHNR and CDR2 is FQNEAQ in the germline V gene (reference sequence). V lost 3 bases, J lost 1 base, and 13 bases lay in between. This CDR3 comprises 16 residues. The CDR3 spells CASSFLTTRSYNEQFF. The CDR3 coding sequence is TGTGCCAGCAGCTTTCTGACGACACGGTCCTACAATGAGCAGTTCTTC.

Note on this clone: At the DNA level, this CDR3 is encoded by other sequences in the same sample as well. The chain couples TRBV5-4 to TRBJ1-1; D is ambiguous. CDR1 and CDR2 (germline): SGHNT, YYREEE (reference sequence). This CDR3 comprises 12 residues. V was cut by 2 bases and J by 0 bases, with 2 bases left in between. CDR3 coding DNA: TGTGCCAGCAGCTTTGTGAACACTGAAGCTTTCTTT. Translating it yields CASSFVNTEAFF.

The chain uses TRBV29-1 and TRBJ2-1; the D gene is possibly TRBD1 (5 bases). V lost 3 bases to trimming and J lost 0 bases, with 9 bases between them. The CDR3 consists of 14 residues. Germline V lookup: CDR1 SQVTM, CDR2 ANQGSEA. In DNA, the CDR3 is TGCAGCGTTGAGGGGCCCTCCTCCTACAATGAGCAGTTCTTC. Residues: CSVEGPSSYNEQFF.

This sequence joins TRBV12-1 and TRBJ1-5; the table's D call of TRBD1 was not tested on the DNA. TRBV12-1 is a pseudogene. This CDR3 region has 14 residues. In DNA, the CDR3 is TGTGCCAGCAGCTTTGGACAGCTCTATCAGCCCCAGCATTTT. It specifies CASSFGQLYQPQHF.

This chain connects TRBV13 to TRBJ1-5; 8 bases agree with TRBD1. CDR3 length: 15 amino acids. The trim removed 4 bases at V and 4 bases at J, leaving 6 bases unmatched. CDR1 is PRHDT and CDR2 is FYEKMQ in the germline V gene (reference sequence). CDR3: CASSSGGSTNQPQHF. For the CDR3, the DNA is TGTGCCAGCAGCTCAGGGGGCTCAACTAATCAGCCCCAGCATTTT.

This clone has just one count. This sample includes further DNA sequences coding for the same CDR3. The chain is built from TRBV15 and TRBJ2-2, with D possibly being TRBD1 or TRBD2 (5 bases each). Trimming left V 5 bases short and J 5 bases short, with 12 bases between. Looked up from germline, CDR1 is LNHNV and CDR2 is YYDKDF (reference sequence). The CDR3 extends over 14 amino acids. CDR3 in amino acids: CATSGGRATGELFF. The CDR3 bases are TGTGCCACCAGCGGGGGAAGGGCGACCGGGGAGCTGTTTTTT.

The gene calls are TRBV2 and TRBJ1-3; D ambiguous. The length of the CDR3 is 13 residues. Trimming removed 6 bases at V and 2 bases at J, with 8 bases between. Germline V gene data show CDR1 as SNHLY and CDR2 as FYNNEI. The CDR3 loop is CASSSEAGNTIYF. In DNA, the CDR3 is TGTGCCAGCAGCTCTGAGGCTGGAAACACCATATATTTT. The full variable domain, completed using reference TRBV2 and TRBJ1-3, is EPEVTQTPSHQVTQMGQEVILRCVPISNHLYFYWYRQILGQKVEFLVSFYNNEISEKSEIFDDQFSVERPDGSNFTLKIRSTKLEDSAMYFCASSSEAGNTIYFGEGSWLTVV.

The rearrangement uses TRBV5-1 and TRBJ2-1; 10 bases map to TRBD2. V was clipped by 3 bases and J by 9 bases; unmatched bases: 15. This CDR3 contains 17 residues. Germline V gene data show CDR1 as SGHRS and CDR2 as YFSETQ. The CDR3 DNA reads TGCGCCAGCAGCTCACCGACTAGCGGGCAGGGGCGGGGTGAGCAGTTCTTC. Residues: CASSSPTSGQGRGEQFF.

The CDR3: CASSERGTGRYNEQFF. As DNA, the CDR3 is TGTGCCAGCAGTGAACGAGGGACAGGGCGCTACAATGAGCAGTTCTTC. The rearrangement joins TRBV2 to TRBJ2-1, with 9 bases identical to TRBD1. CDR3 length: 16 amino acids. V dropped 2 bases and J dropped 3; count of bases not matched to a gene: 5. Germline V gives CDR1 SNHLY, CDR2 FYNNEI.

As concerns this clone: At the DNA level, this CDR3 is encoded by other sequences in the same sample as well. V usage is TRBV18 and J usage is TRBJ2-7; 16 bases are a match to TRBD2. Germline CDR1 reads KGHSH; CDR2 reads LQKENI. The trim removed 3 bases at V and 5 bases at J, leaving 1 base unmatched. The CDR3 has 15 amino acids. DNA for the CDR3: TGTGCCAGCTCACCGGGACTAGCGGGAGGGGACGAGCAGTACTTC. It yields the protein CASSPGLAGGDEQYF.